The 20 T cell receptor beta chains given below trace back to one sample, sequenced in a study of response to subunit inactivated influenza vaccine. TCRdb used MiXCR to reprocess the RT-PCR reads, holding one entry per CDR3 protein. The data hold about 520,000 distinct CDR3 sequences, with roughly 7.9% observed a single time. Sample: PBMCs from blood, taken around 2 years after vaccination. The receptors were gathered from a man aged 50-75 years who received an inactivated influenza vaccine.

CDR3 bases: TGTGCCAGCAGCTTATCCCGGGGGACGGGCACCGGGGAGCTGTTTTTT. Its translation is CASSLSRGTGTGELFF. The chain carries TRBV7-2 and TRBJ2-2; tentatively, D is TRBD2 (6 bases). This CDR3 contains 16 residues. The V and J ends lost 2 bases and 4 bases respectively, with 14 bases between them. Per the germline V gene, CDR1 is SGHTA and CDR2 is FQGNSA.

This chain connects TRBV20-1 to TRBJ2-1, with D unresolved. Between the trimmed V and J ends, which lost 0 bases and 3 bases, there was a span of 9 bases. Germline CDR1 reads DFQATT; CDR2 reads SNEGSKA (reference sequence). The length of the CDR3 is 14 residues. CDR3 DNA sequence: TGCAGTGCTAGAGATCGGCAGGTCTACAATGAGCAGTTCTTC. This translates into CSARDRQVYNEQFF.

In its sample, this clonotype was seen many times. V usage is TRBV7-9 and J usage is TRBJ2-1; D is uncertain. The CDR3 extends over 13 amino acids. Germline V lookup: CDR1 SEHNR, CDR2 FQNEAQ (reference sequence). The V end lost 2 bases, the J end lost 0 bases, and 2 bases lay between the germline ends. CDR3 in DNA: TGTGCCAGCAGCTTAACCTCCTACAATGAGCAGTTCTTC. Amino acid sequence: CASSLTSYNEQFF.

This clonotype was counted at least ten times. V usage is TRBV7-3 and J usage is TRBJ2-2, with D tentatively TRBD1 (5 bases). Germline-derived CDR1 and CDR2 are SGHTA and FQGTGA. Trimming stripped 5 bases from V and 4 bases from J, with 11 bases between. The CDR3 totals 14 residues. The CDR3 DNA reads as TGTGCCAGCAGCCCAGGGTTTAGCACCGGGGAGCTGTTTTTT. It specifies CASSPGFSTGELFF.

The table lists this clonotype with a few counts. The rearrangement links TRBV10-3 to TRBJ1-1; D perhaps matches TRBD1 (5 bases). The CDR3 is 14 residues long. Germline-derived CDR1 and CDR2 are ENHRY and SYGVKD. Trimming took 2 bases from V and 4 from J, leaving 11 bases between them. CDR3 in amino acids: CAISEQLGGTEAFF. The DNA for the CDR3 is TGTGCCATCAGTGAGCAACTCGGGGGCACTGAAGCTTTCTTT.

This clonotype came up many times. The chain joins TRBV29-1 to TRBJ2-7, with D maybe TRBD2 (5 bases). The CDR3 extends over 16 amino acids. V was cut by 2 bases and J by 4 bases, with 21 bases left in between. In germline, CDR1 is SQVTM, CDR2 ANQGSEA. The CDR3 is CSVENSAGGGRYEQYF. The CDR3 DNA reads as TGCAGCGTTGAAAATTCGGCAGGCGGAGGCAGATACGAGCAGTACTTC.

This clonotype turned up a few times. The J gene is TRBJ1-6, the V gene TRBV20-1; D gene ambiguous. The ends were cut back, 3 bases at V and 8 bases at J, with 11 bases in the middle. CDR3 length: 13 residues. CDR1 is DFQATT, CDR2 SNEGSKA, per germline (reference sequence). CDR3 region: CSASRAGDSPLHF. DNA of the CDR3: TGCAGTGCTAGTCGGGCAGGCGATTCACCCCTCCACTTT.

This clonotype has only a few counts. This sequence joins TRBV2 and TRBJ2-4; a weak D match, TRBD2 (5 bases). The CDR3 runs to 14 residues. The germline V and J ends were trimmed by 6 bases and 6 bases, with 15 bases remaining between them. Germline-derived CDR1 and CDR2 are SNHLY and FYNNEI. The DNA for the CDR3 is TGTGCCAGCAGGCCCCAGCGCGAGGGAAACATTCAGTACTTC. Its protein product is CASRPQREGNIQYF.

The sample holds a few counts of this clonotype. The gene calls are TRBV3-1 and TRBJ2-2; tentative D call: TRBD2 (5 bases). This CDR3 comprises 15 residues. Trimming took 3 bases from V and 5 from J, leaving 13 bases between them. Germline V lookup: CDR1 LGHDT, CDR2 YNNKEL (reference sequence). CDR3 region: CASSQQRVRTGELFF. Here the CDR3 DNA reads TGTGCCAGCAGCCAGCAGAGGGTCCGGACCGGGGAGCTGTTTTTT.

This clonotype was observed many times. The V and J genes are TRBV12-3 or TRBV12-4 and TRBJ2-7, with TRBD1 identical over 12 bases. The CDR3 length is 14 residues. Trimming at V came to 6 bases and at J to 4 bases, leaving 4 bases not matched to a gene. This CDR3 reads CASRGQGALYEQYF. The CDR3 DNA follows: TGTGCCAGCAGGGGACAGGGGGCTTTATACGAGCAGTACTTC.

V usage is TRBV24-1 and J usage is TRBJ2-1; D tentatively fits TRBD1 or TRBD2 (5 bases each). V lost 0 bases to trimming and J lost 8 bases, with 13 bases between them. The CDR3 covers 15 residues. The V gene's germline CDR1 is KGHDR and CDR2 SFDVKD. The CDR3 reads CATSDLRQGVHEQFF. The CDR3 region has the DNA TGTGCCACCAGTGATTTGCGGCAGGGAGTTCATGAGCAGTTCTTC.

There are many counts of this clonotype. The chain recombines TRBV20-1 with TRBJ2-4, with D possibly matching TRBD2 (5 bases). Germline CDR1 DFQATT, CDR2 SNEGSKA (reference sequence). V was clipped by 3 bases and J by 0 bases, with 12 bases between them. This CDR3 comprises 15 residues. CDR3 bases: TGCAGTGCTAGGGTCCCGGGGTCAGCCAAAAACATTCAGTACTTC. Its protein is CSARVPGSAKNIQYF.

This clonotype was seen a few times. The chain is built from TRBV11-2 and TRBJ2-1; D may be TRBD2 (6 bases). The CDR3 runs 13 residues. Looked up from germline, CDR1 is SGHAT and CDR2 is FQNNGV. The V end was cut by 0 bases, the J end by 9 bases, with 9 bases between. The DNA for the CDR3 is TGTGCCAGCAGCTTAGATGGGGGGACTGAGCAGTTCTTC. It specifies CASSLDGGTEQFF.

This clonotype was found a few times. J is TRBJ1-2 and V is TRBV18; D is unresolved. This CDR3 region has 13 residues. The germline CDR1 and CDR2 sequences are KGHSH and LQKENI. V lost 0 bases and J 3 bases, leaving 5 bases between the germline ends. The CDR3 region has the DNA TGTGCCAGCTCACCACCCTTGGACTATGGCTACACCTTC. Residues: CASSPPLDYGYTF.

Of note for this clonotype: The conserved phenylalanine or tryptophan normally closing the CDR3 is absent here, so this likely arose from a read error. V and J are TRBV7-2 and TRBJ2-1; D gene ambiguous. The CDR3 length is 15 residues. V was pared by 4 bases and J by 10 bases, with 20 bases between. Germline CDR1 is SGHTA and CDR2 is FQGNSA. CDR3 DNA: TGTGCCAGCAGCTGGGTGACAAGGGCAACTGGCGAGCAGTTCCTC. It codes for CASSWVTRATGEQFL.

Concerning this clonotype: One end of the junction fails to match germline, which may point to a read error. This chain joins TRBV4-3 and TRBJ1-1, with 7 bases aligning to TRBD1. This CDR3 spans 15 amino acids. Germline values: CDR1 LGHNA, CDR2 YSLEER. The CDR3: CTSSQEDRDGTEAFF. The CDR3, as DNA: TGCACCAGCAGCCAAGAAGACAGGGATGGCACTGAAGCTTTCTTT.

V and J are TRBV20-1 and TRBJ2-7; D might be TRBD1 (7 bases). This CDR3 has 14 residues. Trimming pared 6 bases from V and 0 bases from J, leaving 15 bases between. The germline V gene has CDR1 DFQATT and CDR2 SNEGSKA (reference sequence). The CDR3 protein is CSAWAGGSSYEQYF. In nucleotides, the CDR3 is TGCAGTGCGTGGGCAGGGGGGAGCTCCTACGAGCAGTACTTC.

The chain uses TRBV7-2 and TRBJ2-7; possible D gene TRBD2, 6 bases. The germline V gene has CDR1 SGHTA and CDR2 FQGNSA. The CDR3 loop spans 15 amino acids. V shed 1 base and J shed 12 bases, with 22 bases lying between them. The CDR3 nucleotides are TGTGCCAGCAGCTTAGGGACCGGGACTGGGGTGGGGTGGTACTTC. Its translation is CASSLGTGTGVGWYF.

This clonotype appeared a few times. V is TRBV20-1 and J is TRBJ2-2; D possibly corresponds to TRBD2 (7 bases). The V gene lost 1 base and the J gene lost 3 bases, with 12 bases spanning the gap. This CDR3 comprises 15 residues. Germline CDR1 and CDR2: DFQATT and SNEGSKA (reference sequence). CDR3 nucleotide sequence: TGCAGTGCTAGAGCGGGGGGCCTTTACACCGGGGAGCTGTTTTTT. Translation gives CSARAGGLYTGELFF.

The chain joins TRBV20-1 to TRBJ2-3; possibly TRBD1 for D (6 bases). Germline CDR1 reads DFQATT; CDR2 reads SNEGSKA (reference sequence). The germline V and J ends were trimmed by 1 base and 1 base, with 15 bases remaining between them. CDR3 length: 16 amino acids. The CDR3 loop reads CSARGTADPGTDTQYF. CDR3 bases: TGCAGTGCTAGAGGGACAGCCGACCCGGGCACAGATACGCAGTATTTT.